This TCR beta chain derives from a study of neoadjuvant nivolumab and ipilimumab in lung cancer (dated by TCRdb to the early 2020s). With respect to the entire study: Nivolumab was given at 3 mg/kg intravenously on days 1, 15 and 29, and the combination arm added ipilimumab 1 mg/kg on day 1 only. The primary trial endpoint was the major pathologic response (MPR) rate in the intention-to-treat population in each study arm. In the trial, 40 to 45 patients with operable NSCLC were treated, of whom some 23 were randomized to nivolumab monotherapy and around 20 to nivolumab plus ipilimumab. TCR repertoires in pretherapy (baseline) peripheral blood were compared with TCR repertoires in tumors resected at surgery after neoadjuvant immune checkpoint blockade. Matched pretherapy and resected tumor pairs were analyzed for seven patients, of whom four received nivolumab and three received nivolumab plus ipilimumab.

The CDR3 runs 14 amino acids, cysteine and phenylalanine included. This entry keeps only the CDR3 DNA: 42 bases, framed from base 1. The germline ends are 13 bases apart after V is trimmed by 4 bases and J by 6 bases. In the germline V gene (reference sequence), CDR1 corresponds to LNHDA and CDR2 to SQIVND. Library preparation was by the immunoSEQ multiplex PCR assay. The authors' pipeline ran thus. Richness and clonality were used to summarize the repertoires, and clones that significantly expanded or contracted between pre- and post-therapy samples were identified. TCRdb retrieved this table from immuneACCESS and kept in-frame rearrangements only. Not all clones are present; in checked studies, unresolved V genes account for under half, and no reason is known for the remainder. V and J calls plus clone size are reproduced from that table; the DNA served to infer D and trimming. Counted in this sample were around 4,700 clones; roughly 73% of them appeared once. The biggest ten clones account for about 13% of the sample.

The investigation overall reported the following: TCR sequencing was performed in a small number of samples. There was no significant correlation between TCR clonality and pathologic tumor regression, and just a single major-pathologic-response sample was available for the clonality-regression analysis. From pretherapy to surgery, increases in tumor T-cell richness and clonality were observed in three of three dual-therapy tumors but in only two of four nivolumab-treated tumors. Compared with tumor-adjacent uninvolved lung, resected tumors had greater TCR richness and clonality, and increases showed up in more of the dual-therapy-treated tumors. TCR richness in pretherapy blood showed a positive correlation with richness in tumors resected after neoadjuvant therapy (Spearman R of about 0.8).

The time point label of this sample denotes: at surgical resection after neoadjuvant nivolumab +/- ipilimumab. The samples were taken from NEOSTAR, a phase 2 randomized trial in operable NSCLC that tested neoadjuvant nivolumab or nivolumab plus ipilimumab, followed by surgery. Tumor-adjacent uninvolved lung was collected at resection and served as a matched non-tumor comparison for resected tumor TCR repertoires. Worth noting for this clone: It has no known antigen specificity. No clone much larger than this one lies a single base away; base qualities are absent.

Source: adjacent normal lung tissue, taken after neoadjuvant nivolumab, alone or with ipilimumab, at or shortly before surgery. The V and J genes are TRBV19 and TRBJ2-1; the D region is possibly TRBD1 or TRBD2, each matching across 6 bases. This TCR derives from an adult with non-small cell lung cancer. In nucleotide form, the sequence is TGTGCCAGTAGTACCGGGGGCCTCTCCAATGAGCAGTTCTTC. Translation gives CASSTGGLSNEQFF.